This entry describes one T cell receptor (beta chain). The target antigen is unknown. The table came from immunoSEQ multiplex PCR; TCRdb's copy has only in-frame clones and leaves some out. The table lists 15,000 or so clones, roughly 80% of them singletons. Treatment denoted: AdE1-LMPpoly-expanded autologous EBV-specific T-cell therapy followed by anti-PD-1 nivolumab. These data originate in a study of EBV T-cell therapy then PD-1 blockade in nasopharyngeal carcinoma. The CDR3 is 16 residues long. The V end lost 5 bases, the J end lost 4 bases, and 15 bases lay between the germline ends. From germline, CDR1 is SEHNR and CDR2 FQNEAQ (reference sequence).

Sequencing used CD8+ T cells from blood, obtained at roughly day 99 from a patient whose treatment included autologous EBV-specific T cells and nivolumab. The source of this sequence is a man in his forties or fifties with nasopharyngeal carcinoma. The rearrangement uses TRBV7-9 and TRBJ2-6, with D unclear. CDR3 coding DNA: TGTGCCAGCAGCACATATAGGGCTTCAGGGGCCAACGTCCTGACTTTC. As protein: CASSTYRASGANVLTF.